This record concerns one TCR beta chain sequence. The target antigen is unknown. Germline V gene data show CDR1 as SGHRS and CDR2 as YFSETQ. CDR3 length: 15 amino acids. The junction had 10 bases not matched to a gene; V was cut back by 5 bases and J by 6 bases. Use of 60 Vbeta and 13 Jbeta primers characterized the PCR. TCRdb's table, derived via immunoSEQ multiplex PCR, lists solely in-frame clones and lacks some. The sample lists 95,000 to 150,000 clones, 75% to 90% seen once, with around 2% in the top ten. The sample originates from a study of cytomegalovirus exposure and HLA in healthy donors. Turning to the study itself: Earlier results showed approximately 120 million unique TCR beta sequences derived from 150 million to 200 million T cells. Within the Caucasian-associated ancestry cluster were 81% of the approximately 370 genotyped donors. Study-wide results and limits: Several of the most significant clusters appeared linked to common viral pathogens, based on a later analysis. Some public TCRs appeared in many individuals, while most sequences were rare.

Sequenced material: PBMCs. This chain uses TRBV5-1 with TRBJ2-3, with TRBD2 matching over 9 bases. The sequence was collected from a man under 40 in good health and CMV-seronegative. The CDR3 bases are TGCGCCAGCAGGGGGTTGGCGGGGGGGCCCGATACGCAGTATTTT. Residues: CASRGLAGGPDTQYF.